The 5 T cell receptor beta chains below come from one sample, sequenced in a study of blood T cell repertoires in COVID-19. The data were produced by immunoSEQ multiplex PCR, yet TCRdb's version contains in-frame clones alone and is incomplete. The repertoire holds fewer than 450,000 clones, with approximately 88% as singletons. The material sequenced was peripheral blood. The receptor source for this set is a woman aged 45 to 65 with COVID-19, enrolled during active disease.

This rearrangement joins TRBV19 to TRBJ2-7; 7 bases are shared with TRBD1. CDR3 length: 14 amino acids. Trimming cost V 6 bases and J 6 bases; bases outside gene matches: 11. Germline-derived CDR1 and CDR2 are LNHDA and SQIVND (reference sequence). CDR3 sequence (DNA): TGTGCCAGTAGGGCCTGGAAGGGGGCGGGCGAGCAGTACTTC. Protein product: CASRAWKGAGEQYF.

The chain employs TRBV9 and TRBJ2-2; possible D gene TRBD2, 6 bases. V dropped 3 bases and J dropped 5 bases, with 14 bases sitting between them. The germline V gene encodes CDR1 SGDLS and CDR2 YYNGEE. This CDR3 has 15 amino acids. The CDR3 spells CASSAGGSGTGELFF. CDR3 DNA sequence: TGTGCCAGCAGCGCCGGGGGTTCTGGGACCGGGGAGCTGTTTTTT.

The genes are TRBV19 and TRBJ2-7, with D perhaps TRBD2 (5 bases). Germline V gives CDR1 LNHDA, CDR2 SQIVND (reference sequence). V was cut by 3 bases and J by 0 bases, with 15 bases left in between. The CDR3 is made up of 16 amino acids. The CDR3 region has the DNA TGTGCCAGTAGTATGACCGGGAAAGTCGGCTCCTACGAGCAGTACTTC. This gives the protein CASSMTGKVGSYEQYF.

V gene TRBV21-1 combines with J gene TRBJ1-1; the table assigns TRBD1, which was not confirmed against the DNA. TRBV21-1 is a documented pseudogene. CDR3 size: 14 residues. The chain's CDR3 is CASPPGQSNTEAFF. The CDR3 nucleotides read TGTGCCAGCCCCCCCGGACAGTCGAACACTGAAGCTTTCTTT.

The CDR3 DNA follows: TGTGCCAGCAACGGGGGGGGGATCTATGGCTACACCTTC. This translates into CASNGGGIYGYTF. This chain links TRBV28 with TRBJ1-2; D is possibly TRBD1 (5 bases). V shed 7 bases and J shed 4 bases, with 13 bases lying between them. There are 13 residues in the CDR3. From germline, CDR1 is MDHEN and CDR2 SYDVKM.